This TCR beta chain was identified during a study of neurological immune-mediated disorders (dated by TCRdb to the late 2010s). Regarding the complete study: Peripheral blood TCR-beta repertoires from HTLV-I-associated myelopathy (HAM/TSP) patients, multiple sclerosis patients and healthy controls were compared by UMI-based sequencing. Longitudinal HAM/TSP and healthy donors were sampled at 3 time-points each (roughly 3-40 month intervals). The roughly 100 TCR-beta libraries covered PBMC samples along with longitudinal samples, technical triplicates, and paired sorted CD4+ and CD8+ T-cell subsets. The cohort was made up of approximately 69 subjects, consisting of roughly 14 HAM/TSP patients, about 34 multiple sclerosis patients and 20 healthy controls. Broad study findings and their caveats: The highest TCR clonal expansion was observed in HAM/TSP patients, whereas the lowest was observed in MS patients, even when compared with healthy controls. Expanded clones from different subjects shared no identical CDR3 amino acid sequences, which suggests that TCR-beta repertoires were private in all groups.

This clonotype was observed at least ten times. Its antigen remains undetermined. Base qualities are not recorded, but no much larger clone differs from it by a single base. The time point label on this specimen signifies: longitudinal time-point 1 (baseline). For unsorted PBMC libraries, 2 million PBMCs were used after storage in RNAlater at -80 degrees C until RNA extraction. Peripheral blood was subjected to Ficoll-Hypaque density gradient centrifugation to isolate PBMCs, which were then cryopreserved in liquid nitrogen. To synthesize cDNA, template-switch 5'RACE was performed with a primer carrying a 10-nucleotide random unique molecular identifier so that each TCR transcript was tagged. Over 190 million TCR-beta sequences, covering 15-18 subjects, were produced in each sequencing run. The RNeasy kit was used to extract total RNA. The KAPA Real-time Library Amplification kit was used to amplify TCR-beta VDJ regions with primers for the TCR constant region and the 5'RACE anchor. Sample indexes and Illumina adaptors were added in a first PCR, and a second PCR then increased library yield. After purification with Ampure beads, the TCR product of roughly 650 bp was size-selected on a 2% E-gel SizeSelection system. Before pooling, library quality was checked on a Bioanalyzer, concentration was measured with Qubit, and libraries were quantified with the Kapa Library Quantification kit. An Illumina HiSeq 2500 sequenced the libraries paired-end 2 x 150 bp. To increase sequence diversity, roughly 24-31% phiX was spiked into each library pool. The original methods were these. The UMI-based MiGEC pipeline processed quality-filtered reads and removed over 85% of raw TCR sequences during error correction. IMGT germline references were used for aligning VDJ genes, and each clonotype was defined as a unique CDR3 amino acid sequence together with its V-J genes. Clonal expansion, Shannon diversity and CDR3 relatedness (CalcPairwiseDistances, ClusterSamples) were evaluated with VDJtools, and phylogenetic trees were built with CLCbio workbench. Expanded clones were defined as having at least 8 unique UMIs, based on coefficient-of-variation modelling across technical triplicates. TCRdb's own reprocessing of the public reads used fastp at Q25 and MiXCR and kept productive beta chains. Here each entry gathers all rows of one CDR3 protein and keeps the most common genes and DNA. None of the V and J calls come from the authors' own analysis; TCRdb made them. This sample comprises 71,000 or so distinct CDR3 sequences, roughly 15% of them detected only once. The top ten clonotypes cover about 4.6% of the sample.

From the germline V gene (reference sequence), CDR1 is DFQATT and CDR2 is SNEGSKA. Inclusive of the bounding cysteine and phenylalanine, the CDR3 is 13 residues long. Of all the DNA, just the CDR3 is kept, 39 bases in frame from base 1. The source material was PBMCs. This TCR was sampled from a female donor with HTLV-1-associated myelopathy (HAM/TSP). The sequence is built from TRBV20-1 and TRBJ1-1; perhaps TRBD1 is the D gene, with 6 bases matching. The CDR3 reads as follows: CALAGTLNTEAFF. The DNA sequence reads TGCGCCTTGGCCGGGACACTGAACACTGAAGCTTTCTTT.